This T cell receptor beta chain came from a study of blood T cell repertoires in COVID-19 (dated by TCRdb to between 2020 and 2021). Regarding the research as a whole: Samples covering the acute and convalescent phases of COVID-19 were provided by collaborators in the United States, Italy and Spain. The prospective study material was composed of cDNA or gDNA derived from T cells, B-cell-depleted T cells, or PBMCs. Where available, HLA class I and class II types were obtained from metadata supplied by the sample provider rather than from assay-based typing. The repertoires were released in a freely available public database intended as a resource for research on the immune response to SARS-CoV-2. Subjects who had been exposed to COVID-19, were actively infected with it, or had recovered from it provided the deeply sampled blood TCRbeta repertoires that made up the dataset. Samples came from the ongoing ImmuneRACE study (first 160 participants) plus 1,254 subjects from 6 global collaborators. Sample metadata almost always included a de-identified subject ID, COVID-19 status, age in years and sex.

Each collaborating institution followed its own protocols to collect whole blood in K2EDTA tubes. For TCRbeta analysis, collaborators shipped samples as frozen whole blood, isolated PBMCs, or DNA extracted from either of those sample types. As to this clone: Its antigen specificity is not known. No quality values exist for individual bases; no much larger clone is one base distant.

TCRbeta CDR3 regions were amplified from genomic DNA using the immunoSEQ Assay, a bias-controlled multiplex PCR. The original methods were these. The number of nucleated cells in each sample was estimated from the amplification of reference gene primers within the assay. To quantify the absolute abundance of each unique TCRbeta CDR3 rearrangement, sequence reads were collapsed and filtered. For each sample, productive Simpson clonality was calculated as the square root of Simpson's diversity index over productive rearrangements. Here the immuneACCESS table is served through TCRdb, limited to in-frame sequences with V and J called. Missing clones are a known gap in these copies; in checked studies unresolved V genes cover under half, and the rest lacks a known reason. Clonal size and the V and J genes are those of that table, whereas D and trimming came from the DNA. This sample has 140,000 to 150,000 clones in its table, and around 82% of those were observed once. The ten largest clonotypes hold approximately 13% of the sample.

General study outcomes and caveats: The quantity of clinical and demographic metadata differed by source and by participant and was supplied without curation.

CDR1 and CDR2 are read off the germline V gene as MNHEY and SVGEGT. Its CDR3 holds 14 amino acids, cysteine through phenylalanine. Only the CDR3 DNA is retained, 42 bases long and in frame from the first base. V and J lose 4 bases and 2 bases, and a span of 12 bases separates them. The receptor chain draws on TRBV6-2 or TRBV6-3 and TRBJ2-7, and the D gene may be TRBD2, 6 bases matching. Sample: peripheral blood. This clonotype was obtained from a man aged 55 to 70 with active or convalescent COVID-19. CDR3 sequence: CASSLTRGPYEQYF. The DNA sequence is TGTGCCAGCAGTTTGACTAGGGGCCCCTACGAGCAGTACTTC.